Reported below is one TCR beta chain. Repertoires were generated with immunoSEQ multiplex PCR, while TCRdb's copy carries only in-frame clones and drops some. The table shows 28,000 or so clones, with 85% to 95% occurring only once. The data are from a study of PD-1 and CTLA-4 blockade in melanoma. V lost 3 bases and J lost 3; bases outside the gene matches: 5. The germline V gene encodes CDR1 MNHEY and CDR2 SMNVEV (reference sequence). This CDR3 has 14 residues. The source material was CD8+ T cells from peripheral blood, sampled from a patient given anti-PD-1 treatment. The chain couples TRBV27 to TRBJ2-7; 7 bases are shared with TRBD1. This TCR was sampled from a human donor with melanoma. In DNA, the CDR3 is TGTGCCAGCAGTTTCGGGGACAGTAACTACGAGCAGTACTTC. It codes for CASSFGDSNYEQYF.